This TCR beta chain derives from a study of cytomegalovirus exposure and HLA in healthy donors. Findings of the study overall: Data from an earlier analysis indicated that most TCR beta V segments were productive either about 90% or about 30% of the time. Cytomegalovirus-associated TCR beta chains were listed, numbering over 150. Several of the most significant clusters appeared linked to common viral pathogens, based on a later analysis. Judged likely to be a sequencing artifact was a cluster of highly shared sequence variants.

Both 60 Vbeta primers and 13 Jbeta primers went into the PCR. Using immunoSEQ multiplex PCR, the repertoire was profiled, and TCRdb retains in-frame clones only, with some absent. This table has approximately 100,000 clones, approximately 70% appearing once. The V end lost 5 bases, the J end lost 6 bases, and 15 bases lay between the germline ends. CDR1 SGHNT and CDR2 YYREEE come from the germline V gene (reference sequence). The length of the CDR3 is 13 residues. As regards this clone: No antigen is known for it.

This chain uses TRBV5-4 with TRBJ2-7; D is perhaps TRBD1 (6 bases). Sample: PBMCs. This TCR came from a middle-aged man in good health and CMV-seropositive. CDR3 sequence: CASRDRPSAEQYF. CDR3 in DNA: TGTGCCAGCAGAGACAGGCCATCGGCCGAGCAGTACTTC.